Given below is one T cell receptor beta chain in context. Study processing details: Quantification of nucleated cells was approximated via reference gene primer amplification. The data were produced by immunoSEQ multiplex PCR, yet TCRdb's version contains in-frame clones alone and is incomplete. V and J calls plus clone size are reproduced from that table; the DNA served to infer D and trimming. The sample contains 300,000 to 400,000 clones, about 87% of which appear only once. Germline V gives CDR1 MDHEN, CDR2 SYDVKM. The V end lost 6 bases, the J end lost 2 bases, and 16 bases lay between the germline ends. The CDR3 spans 15 residues. The data were obtained in a study of blood T cell repertoires in COVID-19. Study-wide background: Specimens from acute and convalescent COVID-19 originated in the United States, Italy and Spain. Sources were T cells, B-cell-depleted T cells, or PBMCs; the material itself was cDNA or gDNA.

The material sequenced was peripheral blood. The receptor comes from a human donor in a cohort sampled during active COVID-19. The rearrangement joins TRBV28 to TRBJ1-1, with D uncertain. The CDR3 DNA reads as TGTGCCAGCAGGCCCCTGAGGGATTTCAACACTGAAGCTTTCTTT. The encoded protein is CASRPLRDFNTEAFF. Filled out from reference TRBV28 and TRBJ1-1, the complete variable domain reads DVKVTQSSRYLVKRTGEKVFLECVQDMDHENMFWYRQDPGLGLRLIYFSYDVKMKEKGDIPEGYSVSREKKERFSLILESASTNQTSMYLCASRPLRDFNTEAFFGQGTRLTVV.